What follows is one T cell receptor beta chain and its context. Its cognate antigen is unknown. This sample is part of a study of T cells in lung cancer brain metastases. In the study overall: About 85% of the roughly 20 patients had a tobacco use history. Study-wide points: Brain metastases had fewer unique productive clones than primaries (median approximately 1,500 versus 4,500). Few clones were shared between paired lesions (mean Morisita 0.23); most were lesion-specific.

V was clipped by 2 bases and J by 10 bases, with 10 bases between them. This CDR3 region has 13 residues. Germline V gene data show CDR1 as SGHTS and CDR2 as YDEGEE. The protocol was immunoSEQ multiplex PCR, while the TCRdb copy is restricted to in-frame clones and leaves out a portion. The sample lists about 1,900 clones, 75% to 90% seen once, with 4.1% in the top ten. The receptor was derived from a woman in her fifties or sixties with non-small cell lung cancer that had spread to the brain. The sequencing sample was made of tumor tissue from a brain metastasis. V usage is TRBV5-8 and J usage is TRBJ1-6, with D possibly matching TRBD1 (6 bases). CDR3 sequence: CASSFRGYSPLHF. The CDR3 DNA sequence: TGTGCCAGCAGCTTCAGGGGATACTCACCCCTCCACTTT.